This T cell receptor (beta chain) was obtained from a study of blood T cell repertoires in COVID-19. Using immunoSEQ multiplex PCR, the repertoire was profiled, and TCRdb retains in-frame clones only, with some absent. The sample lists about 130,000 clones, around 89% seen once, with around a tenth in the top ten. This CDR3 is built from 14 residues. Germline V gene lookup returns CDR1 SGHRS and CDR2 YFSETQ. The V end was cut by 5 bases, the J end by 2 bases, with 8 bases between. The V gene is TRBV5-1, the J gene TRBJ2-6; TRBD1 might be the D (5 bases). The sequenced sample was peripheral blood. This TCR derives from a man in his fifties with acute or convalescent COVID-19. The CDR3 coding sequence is TGCGCCAGCAGGCCAGGGACTGGGGCCAACGTCCTGACTTTC. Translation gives CASRPGTGANVLTF.